Below are 24 T cell receptor beta chains sequenced from a single sample in a study of blood T cell repertoires in COVID-19. The data were produced by immunoSEQ multiplex PCR, yet TCRdb's version contains in-frame clones alone and is incomplete. The sample has some 290,000 clones; approximately 90% are singletons. Material: PBMCs or T cells enriched from blood (not recorded which). These receptors all stem from a woman in her 30s who had been exposed to COVID-19.

With respect to this clone: Compared with germline, one end of the junction differs, possibly owing to a read error. The CDR3 DNA follows: TGTGCCAGTAGTATCGGACAGTTCCATGGCTACGCCTTC. Translated, it gives CASSIGQFHGYAF. The chain recombines TRBV19 with TRBJ1-2, with D tentatively TRBD1 (6 bases). Germline V gene sequence: CDR1 LNHDA, CDR2 SQIVND (reference sequence). The CDR3 totals 13 residues.

The rearrangement links TRBV6-5 to TRBJ1-6, with 7 positions matching TRBD1. Germline V gene data show CDR1 as MNHEY and CDR2 as SVGAGI. The CDR3 length is 15 residues. V lost 0 bases and J lost 8; bases outside the gene matches: 4. The CDR3 loop reads CASSYSYRGDSPLHF. DNA of the CDR3: TGTGCCAGCAGTTACTCGTACAGGGGAGATTCACCCCTCCACTTT.

The chain employs TRBV9 and TRBJ1-2; D not resolved. The CDR3 has 15 amino acids. Germline V gene sequence: CDR1 SGDLS, CDR2 YYNGEE. With 4 bases removed from V and 5 bases from J, the gap between germline ends came to 18 bases. CDR3 region: CASSPQSSVSYGYTF. In DNA, the CDR3 is TGTGCCAGCAGCCCCCAGAGCAGCGTGTCTTATGGCTACACCTTC.

The chain employs TRBV30 and TRBJ2-3; 8 bases agree with TRBD2. The CDR3 totals 13 residues. Germline CDR1 is GTSNPN and CDR2 is SVGIG (reference sequence). V was clipped by 8 bases and J by 3 bases; unmatched bases: 7. DNA of the CDR3: TGTGCCAGGGGCGGGGGGCCGACAGATACGCAGTATTTT. The encoded protein is CARGGGPTDTQYF.

This clone was recorded only once. The chain recombines TRBV27 with TRBJ1-2; D possibly corresponds to TRBD1 (6 bases). In germline, CDR1 is MNHEY, CDR2 SMNVEV (reference sequence). This CDR3 region has 13 residues. V dropped 6 bases and J dropped 4 bases, with 12 bases sitting between them. The CDR3 nucleotides read TGTGCCAGCAGCTCGGGACAAAGCTATGGCTACACCTTC. Amino acid sequence: CASSSGQSYGYTF.

The chain links TRBV6-2 or TRBV6-3 to TRBJ1-2; D not resolved. CDR3 size: 15 residues. V was clipped by 1 base and J by 7 bases, with 16 bases between them. Germline V lookup: CDR1 MNHEY, CDR2 SVGEGT. The CDR3 region has the DNA TGTGCCAGCAGTTACTTATTGGAGGGAATACGTGGCTACACCTTC. Amino acid sequence: CASSYLLEGIRGYTF.

This sequence joins TRBV10-3 and TRBJ1-2; D is ambiguous. The CDR3 is made up of 13 amino acids. Trimming took off 10 bases at V and 4 bases at J, with 16 bases between the two ends. CDR1 is ENHRY, CDR2 SYGVKD, per germline. The CDR3 bases are TGTGCCAGCCGTCTAATCAGCGCCTATGGCTACACCTTC. Translated, it gives CASRLISAYGYTF.

V gene TRBV7-8 combines with J gene TRBJ1-2; TRBD1 matches 9 bases. The CDR3 has 17 amino acids. Germline-derived CDR1 and CDR2 are SGHVS and FQNEAQ. Losses at the gene ends were 5 bases for V and 1 base for J; bases not matched to a gene: 11. This CDR3 is CASSPRPRTGVNYGYTF. CDR3 in DNA: TGTGCCAGCAGCCCCCGCCCACGGACAGGGGTTAACTATGGCTACACCTTC.

The V gene is TRBV11-3, the J gene TRBJ1-3; 10 bases align to TRBD1. The length of the CDR3 is 20 residues. Germline V CDR1 and CDR2: SGHNT, YENEEA. Trimming removed 0 bases from V and 8 bases from J; junction bases left unmatched: 19. DNA for the CDR3: TGTGCCAGCAGCTTAGACCGAGGGACAGGGGTCTTGGTGGATAATGACACCATATATTTT. Translated: CASSLDRGTGVLVDNDTIYF.

The chain joins TRBV19 to TRBJ2-1; TRBD2 agrees at 8 bases. Trimming removed 6 bases from V and 3 bases from J; junction bases left unmatched: 7. Germline assignment: CDR1 LNHDA and CDR2 SQIVND (reference sequence). CDR3 length equals 15 residues. The CDR3 nucleotides read TGTGCCAGTAGGCCACTAGCGGCCAGCTACAATGAGCAGTTCTTC. It is translated as CASRPLAASYNEQFF.

The chain has TRBV18 and TRBJ2-1, with TRBD1 identical over 9 bases. CDR1 is KGHSH and CDR2 is LQKENI in the germline V gene. The V and J ends lost 5 bases and 0 bases, in that order; junction bases with no gene match: 2. The CDR3 contains 15 residues. The CDR3 is CASSSGQGSYNEQFF. CDR3 coding DNA: TGTGCCAGCTCATCGGGACAGGGCTCCTACAATGAGCAGTTCTTC.

The chain joins TRBV15 to TRBJ1-1, with TRBD1 identical over 7 bases. V was pared by 3 bases and J by 0 bases, with 1 base of the junction left unmatched. This CDR3 contains 14 residues. The germline V gene has CDR1 LNHNV and CDR2 YYDKDF (reference sequence). CDR3 residues: CATSSDRVNTEAFF. CDR3 nucleotides: TGTGCCACCAGCAGCGACAGGGTGAACACTGAAGCTTTCTTT.

This rearrangement joins TRBV5-1 to TRBJ1-6; a weak D match, TRBD1 (5 bases). This CDR3 is 16 amino acids long. Trimming cost V 0 bases and J 5 bases, with 12 bases left between them. Germline CDR1 is SGHRS and CDR2 is YFSETQ. CDR3 loop: CASSLVGTTHNSPLHF. In DNA form, the CDR3 reads TGCGCCAGCAGCTTGGTCGGGACTACGCATAATTCACCCCTCCACTTT. Full variable domain (missing parts from reference TRBV5-1 and TRBJ1-6): KAGVTQTPRYLIKTRGQQVTLSCSPISGHRSVSWYQQTPGQGLQFLFEYFSETQRNKGNFPGRFSGRQFSNSRSEMNVSTLELGDSALYLCASSLVGTTHNSPLHFGNGTRLTVT.

The chain uses TRBV3-1 (or the pseudogene TRBV3-2) and TRBJ1-1; D perhaps matches TRBD1 (5 bases). The germline gives CDR1 LGHDT, CDR2 YNNKEL (reference sequence). Trimming removed 0 bases at V and 10 bases at J, with 24 bases between. The CDR3 covers 17 residues. CDR3 sequence (DNA): TGTGCCAGCAGCCAAGATCTTTGCGACTGTCCATCGGGGGTAGCTTTCTTT. Translated, it gives CASSQDLCDCPSGVAFF.

The V gene is TRBV5-1, the J gene TRBJ2-5; maybe TRBD1 (5 bases). The CDR3 consists of 15 residues. CDR1 is SGHRS, CDR2 YFSETQ, per germline. The V and J ends lost 0 bases and 2 bases respectively, with 11 bases between them. CDR3 protein: CASSLGSGRQETQYF. The CDR3 DNA follows: TGCGCCAGCAGCTTGGGGTCAGGGCGTCAAGAGACCCAGTACTTC.

The table lists this clone with a count of one. The chain has TRBV18 and TRBJ2-7, with 14 bases fitting TRBD2. The CDR3 runs to 16 residues. Germline values: CDR1 KGHSH, CDR2 LQKENI. The V segment lost 6 bases and the J segment 12 bases; nucleotides outside the gene matches: 16. The CDR3 DNA follows: TGTGCCAGCTCGCAAGAATTGGGACTAGCGGGGGTCCTACCGTACTTC. Translated, it gives CASSQELGLAGVLPYF.

The chain couples TRBV14 to TRBJ2-5, with 8 bases lining up with TRBD2. The CDR3 is made up of 16 amino acids. Trimming cost V 3 bases and J 5 bases; bases outside gene matches: 11. The germline V gene has CDR1 SGHDN and CDR2 FVKESK. This chain's CDR3 is CASSHRGGPSRETQYF. The CDR3 nucleotides read TGTGCCAGCAGCCACCGCGGGGGGCCATCGAGGGAGACCCAGTACTTC.

About this clone itself: This sample includes further DNA sequences coding for the same CDR3. The gene calls are TRBV2 and TRBJ1-2; the match to TRBD1 covers 7 bases. Germline V gene lookup returns CDR1 SNHLY and CDR2 FYNNEI. This CDR3 contains 12 residues. V dropped 4 bases and J dropped 6; count of bases not matched to a gene: 2. CDR3 sequence reads: CASSVDRDGYTF. The CDR3 DNA reads TGTGCCAGCAGTGTCGACAGGGATGGCTACACCTTC.

V is TRBV5-1 and J is TRBJ1-4; tentatively, D is TRBD1 (5 bases). The CDR3 extends over 15 amino acids. Germline-derived CDR1 and CDR2 are SGHRS and YFSETQ. The ends were cut back, 0 bases at V and 2 bases at J, with 8 bases in the middle. The CDR3 DNA reads as TGCGCCAGCAGCTTGGTGCAGGGCACTAATGAAAAACTGTTTTTT. Protein: CASSLVQGTNEKLFF. Full variable domain (remainder filled in from reference TRBV5-1 and TRBJ1-4): KAGVTQTPRYLIKTRGQQVTLSCSPISGHRSVSWYQQTPGQGLQFLFEYFSETQRNKGNFPGRFSGRQFSNSRSEMNVSTLELGDSALYLCASSLVQGTNEKLFFGSGTQLSVL.

The gene calls are TRBV6-7 and TRBJ1-1, with 7 bases that match TRBD1. TRBV6-7 is annotated as an ORF whose role is uncertain. Trimming removed 4 bases from V and 3 bases from J; junction bases left unmatched: 8. The CDR3 consists of 15 residues. For the CDR3, the DNA is TGTGCCAGCAGTTCTACAGACAGGGTTGACACTGAAGCTTTCTTT. This codes for CASSSTDRVDTEAFF.

This rearrangement joins TRBV7-2 to TRBJ1-3; 7 bases fit TRBD1. In germline, CDR1 is SGHTA, CDR2 FQGNSA. With V trimmed by 1 base and J by 3 bases, 3 bases remained unmatched. CDR3 length equals 15 residues. The CDR3: CASSLEQGLGNTIYF. CDR3 coding DNA: TGTGCCAGCAGCTTAGAACAGGGGCTTGGAAACACCATATATTTT. The entire variable domain, with the rest obtained from reference TRBV7-2 and TRBJ1-3, is as follows: GAGVSQSPSNKVTEKGKDVELRCDPISGHTALYWYRQSLGQGLEFLIYFQGNSAPDKSGLPSDRFSAERTGGSVSTLTIQRTQQEDSAVYLCASSLEQGLGNTIYFGEGSWLTVV.

This chain joins TRBV6-5 and TRBJ2-1, with D unresolved. V lost 2 bases and J 9 bases, leaving 5 bases between the germline ends. The length of the CDR3 is 11 residues. Germline V gene data show CDR1 as MNHEY and CDR2 as SVGAGI. CDR3 loop: CASSYLSEQFF. The CDR3 coding sequence is TGTGCCAGCAGTTACCTATCTGAGCAGTTCTTC.

The chain recombines TRBV10-3 with TRBJ1-6, with D maybe TRBD1 (5 bases). The CDR3 contains 13 residues. Trimming pared 9 bases from V and 6 bases from J, leaving 12 bases between. Germline values: CDR1 ENHRY, CDR2 SYGVKD. The CDR3 region has the DNA TGTGCCATTTCGGGGACTACTAATTCACCCCTCCACTTT. It codes for CAISGTTNSPLHF.

The chain combines TRBV4-1 with TRBJ2-5; 8 positions agree with TRBD2. V was clipped by 0 bases and J by 5 bases; unmatched bases: 8. The CDR3 is 16 residues long. CDR1 is MGHRA, CDR2 YSYEKL, per germline. The CDR3 loop is CASSQDNREGMETQYF. CDR3 in DNA: TGCGCCAGCAGCCAAGATAACCGGGAGGGGATGGAGACCCAGTACTTC.